The clone carrying this T cell receptor beta chain was picked up a small number of times. Seattle patients were enrolled during active infection and followed longitudinally. This record belongs to a study of blood T cell repertoires in COVID-19. Study-wide context: Whether acute or convalescent, the COVID-19 samples came from the United States, Italy and Spain. The cDNA or gDNA used as material had been derived from T cells, B-cell-depleted T cells, or PBMCs.

Under the authors' procedure: It was from reference gene primer amplification that nucleated cell counts were estimated. Sequencing was performed with immunoSEQ multiplex PCR; in TCRdb, only in-frame clones are kept and a portion is missing. The V and J calls and the clone size are those of that table, but D and trimming were determined from the DNA. The table records approximately 290,000 clones, roughly 84% of them present only once. The CDR3 is 15 residues long. Germline-derived CDR1 and CDR2 are MNHNY and SVGAGI (reference sequence). V lost 2 bases and J lost 1, with 10 bases in between. The chain is built from TRBV6-6 and TRBJ2-3; D is perhaps TRBD2 (6 bases). The receptor was isolated from a person aged 70 to 80 with COVID-19, enrolled during active disease. The sequenced sample consisted of peripheral blood. The CDR3 spells CASSYGGGGTDTQYF. DNA of the CDR3: TGTGCCAGCAGTTACGGTGGAGGGGGCACAGATACGCAGTATTTT.